This TCR beta chain is from a study of PD-L1 blockade in urothelial cancer. The study, taken as a whole, reports: Sub-median blood TCR clonality before treatment predicted longer survival.

Some clones are missing from TCRdb's copy, which holds only in-frame ones; the method was immunoSEQ multiplex PCR. The data show some 120,000 clones, 85% to 90% seen once. Indicated time point: peripheral blood 6 weeks after treatment start. Each patient gave between 1 and 8 samples, pretreatment and on-treatment. On this clone: The antigen remains unidentified.

The receptor was isolated from a man aged 60-69 years with urothelial cancer. This specimen consisted of PBMCs, obtained around atezolizumab (anti-PD-L1) treatment.

CDR3 sequence reads: CASSYSGRPNTEAFF. As DNA, the CDR3 is TGTGCCAGCAGTTACTCGGGGCGACCGAACACTGAAGCTTTCTTT. The chain links TRBV6-5 to TRBJ1-1; maybe TRBD1 (5 bases). Germline-derived CDR1 and CDR2 are MNHEY and SVGAGI. Trimming left V 0 bases short and J 1 base short, with 9 bases between. This CDR3 is 15 amino acids long.